This T cell receptor beta chain was found in a study of identical twins. With regard to this clonotype: Its target is unknown.

cDNA molecules carried unique molecular identifiers, and template switching added a universal primer site. TCRdb re-called the 5' RACE reads through MiXCR, storing one row per CDR3 protein. The repertoire holds approximately 500,000 distinct CDR3 sequences, approximately 16% seen once, with around 0.4% in the top ten. Whole-study findings and limits: Its conclusions, products of cross-sectional statistical analysis, did not come from following the same donors. Monozygotic twins shared more out-of-frame TCR alpha than recombination models predicted.

Separately, the same data were catalogued under a study of yellow fever vaccine responses in identical twins.

Sequencing used CD4+ T cells sorted from blood. The TCR originated in a woman aged 18 to 35 in good health.

The CDR3 protein is CASSYGDRPIYEQYF. CDR3 DNA sequence: TGTGCCAGCAGTTACGGGGACAGGCCTATCTACGAGCAGTACTTC. The V and J genes are TRBV6-5 and TRBJ2-7; the match to TRBD1 covers 8 bases. The CDR3 runs to 15 residues. Unmatched junction bases numbered 6, after V lost 2 bases and J lost 3 bases. Germline V gives CDR1 MNHEY, CDR2 SVGAGI.